The TCR beta chain under discussion was sequenced for a study of cytomegalovirus exposure and HLA in healthy donors. Germline CDR1 SGHDT, CDR2 YYEEEE. This CDR3 is built from 17 residues. V lost 3 bases and J lost 2, with 18 bases in between. Both 60 Vbeta primers and 13 Jbeta primers went into the PCR. Measured with immunoSEQ multiplex PCR; TCRdb has only the in-frame clones, and not every one. The sample holds about 120,000 clones, over 65% seen once. The sequenced material came from PBMCs. V and J are TRBV5-6 and TRBJ1-5, with TRBD1 as a possible D gene (5 bases). The receptor was derived from a woman aged 30 to 39 in good health and CMV-seropositive. CDR3: CASSSTGREGRNQPQHF. CDR3 coding DNA: TGTGCCAGCAGCTCCACCGGGAGGGAGGGACGCAATCAGCCCCAGCATTTT.